The rows below give T cell receptor beta chains drawn from one sample of a study of blood T cells in healthy people across ages. TCRdb fed the 5' RACE reads into MiXCR, producing one record per CDR3 protein. This table holds about 1.4 million distinct CDR3 sequences, approximately 63% found once. The sample was blood. These TCRs come from a man between 18 and 35 years old in good health. Both conserved end residues are part of each CDR3. A D gene is named only where the DNA matches it firmly. Size is stated for part of the rows, as once, few or many counts, or as a class when the clone is expanded.

13 - - TRBJ2-1 TRBV20-1 CSATVARPNEQFF TGCAGTGCTACCGTCGCTAGGCCCAATGAGCAGTTCTTC
17 - - TRBJ1-1 TRBV2 CASSGDTGTSSNTEAFF TGTGCCAGCAGTGGAGACACCGGGACTTCCTCGAACACTGAAGCTTTCTTT
10 - many TRBJ1-2 TRBV29-1 CSVEGGGYTF TGCAGCGTTGAGGGGGGCGGCTACACCTTC
18 TRBD2 few TRBJ2-2 TRBV14 CASSQYWDYFDGTGELFF TGTGCCAGCAGCCAATATTGGGACTACTTTGACGGGACCGGGGAGCTGTTTTTT
15 TRBD2 - TRBJ2-1 TRBV10-3 CAIRYTSGHYNEQFF TGTGCCATCAGATATACTAGCGGCCACTACAATGAGCAGTTCTTC
19 - - TRBJ1-1 TRBV3-1 CASSQDPTDVLGSNTEAFF TGTGCCAGCAGCCAAGATCCTACTGACGTCCTGGGATCAAACACTGAAGCTTTCTTT
14 - - TRBJ2-7 TRBV3-1 CASSPPHGFYEQYF TGTGCCAGCAGCCCCCCCCATGGGTTTTACGAGCAGTACTTC
14 - once TRBJ1-6 TRBV6-6 CASSPFGGPSPLHF TGTGCCAGCAGTCCTTTCGGTGGGCCTTCACCCCTCCACTTT
12 TRBD2 few TRBJ2-1 TRBV20-1 CSGGRARNEQFF TGCAGTGGCGGGAGGGCCAGGAATGAGCAGTTCTTC
13 TRBD2 - TRBJ2-7 TRBV29-1 CSVDRGRGYEQYF TGCAGCGTTGACCGCGGGAGAGGCTACGAGCAGTACTTC
13 - - TRBJ2-1 TRBV27 CASSFVGNNEQFF TGTGCCAGCAGTTTTGTAGGGAACAATGAGCAGTTCTTC
16 - - TRBJ2-1 TRBV4-3 CASSQDQGLGYNEQFF TGCGCCAGCAGCCAAGATCAGGGGTTAGGGTACAATGAGCAGTTCTTC
14 TRBD2 few TRBJ2-5 TRBV29-1 CSVGSGGAGETQYF TGCAGCGTTGGAAGCGGGGGGGCGGGTGAGACCCAGTACTTC
16 TRBD1 - TRBJ2-7 TRBV4-3 CASSQNTGGSNYEQYF TGCGCCAGCAGCCAAAACACAGGGGGCTCCAATTACGAGCAGTACTTC